A single sample is the source of the 10 T cell receptor beta chains below, sequenced in a study of blood T cell repertoires in COVID-19. The method was immunoSEQ multiplex PCR; TCRdb's version includes in-frame clones alone and lacks a portion of them. The profile shows 130,000 or so clones, approximately 85% of them singletons. Input material: peripheral blood. The source of these receptors is a human donor in a cohort sampled during active COVID-19.

This clone was seen only once. The junction differs from germline at one of its ends, possibly a read error. CDR3 coding DNA: TGTGCCAACTCAAAACAGGGGGCTAACACTGAAGCTTTCTTT. It is translated as CANSKQGANTEAFF. This chain links TRBV18 with TRBJ1-1; 9 nucleotides match TRBD1. In germline, CDR1 is KGHSH, CDR2 LQKENI. The CDR3 runs 14 residues.

As regards this clone: In the same sample, other DNA sequences code for this CDR3. CDR3 protein: CASSEGTGLPDTQYF. The DNA of the CDR3 is TGTGCCAGCAGTGAGGGGACAGGGCTCCCAGATACGCAGTATTTT. The chain joins TRBV2 to TRBJ2-3; 9 bases line up with TRBD1. J lost 4 bases, V lost 3 bases, and 5 bases had no gene match. This CDR3 contains 15 residues. CDR1 and CDR2 (germline): SNHLY, FYNNEI.

This chain uses TRBV27 with TRBJ2-7, with D tentatively TRBD1 (5 bases). The CDR3 has 12 residues. CDR1 is MNHEY and CDR2 is SMNVEV in the germline V gene (reference sequence). The V gene lost 2 bases and the J gene lost 6 bases, with 8 bases spanning the gap. DNA for the CDR3: TGTGCCAGCAGTTTAAGGGGCGGCGAGCAGTACTTC. Residues: CASSLRGGEQYF.

CDR3 DNA: TGTGCCAGCACTCCCGGCGGGGTGGGAGTTAACTATGGCTACACCTTC. Its protein is CASTPGGVGVNYGYTF. This chain connects TRBV11-2 to TRBJ1-2, with D hard to call. CDR1 SGHAT and CDR2 FQNNGV come from the germline V gene. This CDR3 contains 16 residues. V was cut by 7 bases and J by 1 base, with 19 bases left in between.

This clone was seen a few times. The V and J genes are TRBV3-1 (or the pseudogene TRBV3-2) and TRBJ2-3; TRBD2 might be the D (6 bases). Germline lookup yields CDR1 LGHDT and CDR2 YNNKEL (reference sequence). V lost 4 bases, J lost 0 bases, and 11 bases lay in between. There are 15 residues in the CDR3. CDR3 loop: CASSLLATSTDTQYF. The CDR3 DNA sequence: TGTGCCAGCAGCCTTCTAGCGACTAGCACAGATACGCAGTATTTT.

J is TRBJ1-2 and V is TRBV7-9; D ambiguous. Trimming left V 1 base short and J 8 bases short, with 17 bases between. The germline CDR1 and CDR2 sequences are SEHNR and FQNEAQ (reference sequence). This CDR3 region has 15 residues. CDR3 DNA: TGTGCCAGCAGCTTAGGCCCCGAGCCTTTGAAAGGCTACACCTTC. It is translated as CASSLGPEPLKGYTF.

The gene calls are TRBV4-3 and TRBJ2-3; 9 nucleotides match TRBD1. The CDR3 extends over 20 amino acids. Germline V gives CDR1 LGHNA, CDR2 YSLEER. J was trimmed by 2 bases and V by 2 bases; bases with no gene match: 17. In DNA form, the CDR3 reads TGCGCCAGCAGCCAATCCGGGACAGGGACCTTGTTAGGAAACACAGATACGCAGTATTTT. This translates into CASSQSGTGTLLGNTDTQYF.

This sequence joins TRBV4-1 and TRBJ2-7; possible D gene TRBD2, 6 bases. Per germline, CDR1 MGHRA and CDR2 YSYEKL. The CDR3 has 19 amino acids. Trimming left V 4 bases short and J 1 base short, with 26 bases between. CDR3 DNA sequence: TGCGCCAGCAGCCCCCCGGCTTTAAGCTTGTGGGGGGATTCCTACGAGCAGTACTTC. It encodes CASSPPALSLWGDSYEQYF.

This chain connects TRBV19 to TRBJ2-1, with 7 bases lining up with TRBD2. CDR3 size: 16 residues. With V trimmed by 7 bases and J by 0 bases, 9 bases remained unmatched. Germline CDR1 is LNHDA and CDR2 is SQIVND (reference sequence). The CDR3 sequence: CASNPGGSGSYNEQFF. The CDR3 nucleotides read TGTGCCAGTAACCCGGGGGGTAGCGGCTCCTACAATGAGCAGTTCTTC.

V and J are TRBV15 and TRBJ2-1, with D possibly being TRBD1 (6 bases). Germline loops: CDR1 LNHNV, CDR2 YYDKDF (reference sequence). Trimming left V 0 bases short and J 1 base short, with 13 bases between. The CDR3 length is 17 residues. The CDR3 here is CATSRDLGRGSYNEQFF. CDR3 bases: TGTGCCACCAGCAGAGATCTGGGCAGGGGATCCTACAATGAGCAGTTCTTC.